This is a list of T cell receptor beta chains from one sample in a study of T cell responses to AZD1222 COVID-19 vaccine. Generated by immunoSEQ multiplex PCR, the TCRdb table keeps only in-frame clones and is missing some. The sample lists about 110,000 clones; more than 90% were seen once. The source was peripheral blood, collected 28 days after the second AZD1222 dose. The receptors were sampled from an adult who received the AZD1222 COVID-19 vaccine. Each CDR3 is given with its conserved first and last residue. The order of the fields is V gene, CDR3 length, J gene, CDR3 protein.

v_gene: TRBV29-1
len: 13
j_gene: TRBJ2-5
CDR3aa: CSVDGTGDWTQYF

v_gene: TRBV5-5
len: 13
j_gene: TRBJ1-1
CDR3aa: CASSPLVAIEAFF

v_gene: TRBV9
len: 13
j_gene: TRBJ1-1
CDR3aa: CASSGTPNTEAFF

v_gene: TRBV11-3
len: 14
j_gene: TRBJ2-7
CDR3aa: CASSLVGLESEQYF

v_gene: TRBV25-1
len: 15
j_gene: TRBJ2-7
CDR3aa: CASSPKDRPSYEQYF

v_gene: TRBV4-1
len: 15
j_gene: TRBJ1-4
CDR3aa: CASSQVWTGGEKLFF

v_gene: TRBV7-9
len: 15
j_gene: TRBJ2-5
CDR3aa: CASSLRGRRIETQYF

v_gene: TRBV11-1
len: 15
j_gene: TRBJ2-3
CDR3aa: CASSFGQGGTDTQYF

v_gene: TRBV5-1
len: 16
j_gene: TRBJ2-3
CDR3aa: CASSLAWRLALNTQYF

v_gene: TRBV19
len: 13
j_gene: TRBJ2-7
CDR3aa: CASSIDLGYEQYF

v_gene: TRBV3-1/TRBV3-2
len: 14
j_gene: TRBJ2-3
CDR3aa: CASSPSGGGDTQYF

v_gene: TRBV6-2/TRBV6-3
len: 15
j_gene: TRBJ2-7
CDR3aa: CASSFLAGSPYEQYF

v_gene: TRBV5-1
len: 15
j_gene: TRBJ2-5
CDR3aa: CASSQWGLAFETQYF

v_gene: TRBV7-9
len: 12
j_gene: TRBJ2-2
CDR3aa: CASSIDTGELFF

v_gene: TRBV15
len: 16
j_gene: TRBJ1-4
CDR3aa: CATSATGGGRREKLFF

v_gene: TRBV30
len: 14
j_gene: TRBJ2-7
CDR3aa: CACLGTGRTYEQYF

v_gene: TRBV4-3
len: 16
j_gene: TRBJ2-6
CDR3aa: CASSQYLGSGANVLTF

v_gene: TRBV4-3
len: 16
j_gene: TRBJ2-7
CDR3aa: CASSHSLAGVRDEQYF

v_gene: TRBV7-2
len: 14
j_gene: TRBJ2-6
CDR3aa: CASSSPSRANVLTF

v_gene: TRBV5-4
len: 13
j_gene: TRBJ1-2
CDR3aa: CASSETGVYGYTF

v_gene: TRBV5-1
len: 15
j_gene: TRBJ2-7
CDR3aa: CASNRGQGSVYEQYF

v_gene: TRBV9
len: 11
j_gene: TRBJ1-5
CDR3aa: CADGRRQPQHF

v_gene: TRBV14
len: 14
j_gene: TRBJ2-3
CDR3aa: CASNQFSVADTQYF

v_gene: TRBV28
len: 17
j_gene: TRBJ2-1
CDR3aa: CASSRPQTGTSYNEQFF

v_gene: TRBV5-4
len: 15
j_gene: TRBJ2-3
CDR3aa: CASSLGGPSTDTQYF

v_gene: TRBV11-2
len: 13
j_gene: TRBJ2-5
CDR3aa: CASSGQGEETQYF

v_gene: TRBV19
len: 14
j_gene: TRBJ1-1
CDR3aa: CASSIVQVQTEAFF

v_gene: TRBV7-9
len: 11
j_gene: TRBJ1-2
CDR3aa: CASSSSSGYTF

v_gene: TRBV14
len: 13
j_gene: TRBJ1-1
CDR3aa: CASQGVFASEAFF

v_gene: TRBV10-1
len: 19
j_gene: TRBJ2-2
CDR3aa: CASSDSHPQVLSLTGELFF

v_gene: TRBV30
len: 15
j_gene: TRBJ2-7
CDR3aa: CAWIKRQGARYEQYF

v_gene: TRBV10-3
len: 14
j_gene: TRBJ1-2
CDR3aa: CAISASGGGDGYTF

v_gene: TRBV9
len: 16
j_gene: TRBJ2-7
CDR3aa: CASSGSGTGSHYEQYF

v_gene: TRBV7-9
len: 16
j_gene: TRBJ2-5
CDR3aa: CASSLFGAGGQETQYF

v_gene: TRBV19
len: 14
j_gene: TRBJ2-5
CDR3aa: CASSTMASQETQYF

v_gene: TRBV28
len: 15
j_gene: TRBJ1-1
CDR3aa: CASISLRGGNTEAFF

v_gene: TRBV7-2
len: 13
j_gene: TRBJ1-2
CDR3aa: CASSAGQGYGYTF

v_gene: TRBV7-2
len: 17
j_gene: TRBJ1-1
CDR3aa: CASSLEGGGSINTEAFF

v_gene: TRBV5-5
len: 14
j_gene: TRBJ2-3
CDR3aa: CASSLWSGTDTQYF

v_gene: TRBV9
len: 15
j_gene: TRBJ2-7
CDR3aa: CASSVEPGGPYEQYF

v_gene: TRBV6-2/TRBV6-3
len: 14
j_gene: TRBJ2-5
CDR3aa: CASSPLTFQETQYF

v_gene: TRBV4-1
len: 14
j_gene: TRBJ2-7
CDR3aa: CASSQEVAYYEQYF

v_gene: TRBV20-1
len: 9
j_gene: TRBJ1-1
CDR3aa: CSASPGGSF

v_gene: TRBV28
len: 12
j_gene: TRBJ1-6
CDR3aa: CASTPPRGPLHF

v_gene: TRBV10-1
len: 15
j_gene: TRBJ2-7
CDR3aa: CASSESAGVPYEQYF

v_gene: TRBV27
len: 15
j_gene: TRBJ2-3
CDR3aa: CASSYSLASTDTQYF

v_gene: TRBV9
len: 16
j_gene: TRBJ2-3
CDR3aa: CASSVAAGGPTDTQYF

v_gene: TRBV2
len: 12
j_gene: TRBJ1-6
CDR3aa: CASSDLPATLHF

v_gene: TRBV19
len: 13
j_gene: TRBJ1-2
CDR3aa: CATYGGQGYGYTF

v_gene: TRBV2
len: 14
j_gene: TRBJ2-7
CDR3aa: CASSGTGNYYEQYF